The 9 T cell receptor beta chains below all came from one sample that was sequenced in a study of T-cell reconstitution after alpha-beta-depleted transplantation in children. Preparation of the TCRbeta library used unique molecular identifiers. MiXCR, applied by TCRdb to the PCR reads, yields one record per CDR3 protein. Of about 360,000 distinct CDR3 sequences detected, about 14% appear once; the ten largest clones hold approximately 4.3%. Material: PBMCs, obtained from the stem cell graft. Source of these receptors: a human donor who donated a stem cell graft to a child with Fanconi anemia.

This clonotype was seen only a few times. V gene TRBV4-2 combines with J gene TRBJ1-4, with 7 positions matching TRBD1. V lost 1 base to trimming and J lost 5 bases; unmatched junction nucleotides: 4. The CDR3 sequence is 15 residues long. CDR1 LGHNA and CDR2 YNFKEQ come from the germline V gene. CDR3 sequence (DNA): TGTGCCAGCAGCCAAGCGACAGGGATAAATGAAAAACTGTTTTTT. This encodes CASSQATGINEKLFF.

This clonotype occurred many times. The chain joins TRBV5-4 to TRBJ1-4, with TRBD1 identical over 8 bases. V lost 0 bases and J lost 8; bases outside the gene matches: 3. Germline CDR1 reads SGHNT; CDR2 reads YYREEE (reference sequence). CDR3 length: 14 amino acids. The CDR3 coding sequence is TGTGCCAGCAGCTTGGGACAGGGGAGAGAAAAACTGTTTTTT. Protein sequence: CASSLGQGREKLFF.

The J gene is TRBJ2-3, the V gene TRBV15; 9 bases are shared with TRBD1. The CDR3 has 15 amino acids. Trimming cost V 5 bases and J 5 bases; bases outside gene matches: 8. From germline, CDR1 is LNHNV and CDR2 YYDKDF (reference sequence). The CDR3 DNA follows: TGTGCCACCAGCGGAAGGACAGGGGCGGTAGATACGCAGTATTTT. Residues: CATSGRTGAVDTQYF.

A few counts support this clonotype. This chain uses TRBV3-1 with TRBJ2-5; 9 bases align to TRBD2. This CDR3 is 16 amino acids long. J lost 2 bases, V lost 7 bases, and 11 bases had no gene match. Germline V gene sequence: CDR1 LGHDT, CDR2 YNNKEL (reference sequence). The CDR3 coding sequence is TGTGCCAGCACTGCAGAGGTACTAGCGGGTCAAGAGACCCAGTACTTC. Amino acid sequence: CASTAEVLAGQETQYF.

Only a few counts were recorded for this clonotype. The gene calls are TRBV18 and TRBJ1-1; a weak D match, TRBD1 (5 bases). This CDR3 has 14 residues. The germline gives CDR1 KGHSH, CDR2 LQKENI. V was clipped by 1 base and J by 4 bases, with 10 bases between them. Here the CDR3 DNA reads TGTGCCAGCTCACCACGTGACAGAGGCACTGAAGCTTTCTTT. Translation gives CASSPRDRGTEAFF. Complete variable domain (other parts from reference TRBV18 and TRBJ1-1): NAGVMQNPRHLVRRRGQEARLRCSPMKGHSHVYWYRQLPEEGLKFMVYLQKENIIDESGMPKERFSAEFPKEGPSILRIQQVVRGDSAAYFCASSPRDRGTEAFFGQGTRLTVV.

This chain uses TRBV11-2 with TRBJ1-5; D is unclear. Germline V lookup: CDR1 SGHAT, CDR2 FQNNGV. The CDR3 has 13 residues. V was trimmed by 3 bases and J by 3 bases, leaving 6 bases between them. The CDR3 here is CASSLEYNQPQHF. CDR3 DNA: TGTGCCAGCAGCTTGGAGTACAATCAGCCCCAGCATTTT.

The V gene is TRBV14, the J gene TRBJ1-1; unclear D gene. The CDR3 length is 15 residues. V was shortened by 4 bases and J by 4 bases, with 16 bases between the two germline ends. Per the germline V gene, CDR1 is SGHDN and CDR2 is FVKESK. The CDR3 loop reads CASSLPGGSGTEAFF. DNA for the CDR3: TGTGCCAGCAGCCTGCCAGGAGGTAGTGGCACTGAAGCTTTCTTT.

This clonotype was found many times. J is TRBJ2-2 and V is TRBV12-3 or TRBV12-4; unclear D gene. The CDR3 is 14 amino acids. V lost 5 bases and J lost 7, with 14 bases in between. CDR3 protein: CASSKQLRDGELFF. CDR3 DNA sequence: TGTGCCAGCAGTAAACAGCTCCGAGACGGGGAGCTGTTTTTT.

This clonotype was seen ten or more times. The CDR3 loop is CASSASGGRNTDTQYF. The DNA for the CDR3 is TGTGCCAGCAGCGCTAGCGGGGGAAGGAACACAGATACGCAGTATTTT. The genes are TRBV5-5 and TRBJ2-3; the match to TRBD2 covers 10 bases. This CDR3 contains 16 residues. V gave up 4 bases and J gave up 2 bases; unmatched junction bases: 7. The germline gives CDR1 SGHKS, CDR2 YYEKEE (reference sequence). The variable domain in full, with the rest retrieved from reference TRBV5-5 and TRBJ2-3, is DAGVTQSPTHLIKTRGQQVTLRCSPISGHKSVSWYQQVLGQGPQFIFQYYEKEERGRGNFPDRFSARQFPNYSSELNVNALLLGDSALYLCASSASGGRNTDTQYFGPGTRLTVL.